This T cell receptor (beta chain) derives from a study of regulatory T cells in long-lasting Graves disease. Time point specified: newly diagnosed GD, antithyroid drugs for less than 3 months. RNA from PBMCs was the source of the TCR library. An endocrinology department located in Xi'an, China, was where the patients came from. Library construction for TCR beta used iRepertoire HTBI primers and Arm-PCR of CDR3 regions. Authors' analysis steps: Sequenced samples collectively carried 60 to 75 TRBV and approximately 15 TRBJ segments. MiXCR, applied by TCRdb to the multiplex PCR reads, yields one record per CDR3 protein. TCRdb, not the original authors, processed these V and J calls. This table has 360,000 or so distinct CDR3 sequences, approximately 15% appearing once. The data were also submitted as part of a second study, on T cells in Graves' hyperthyroidism and ophthalmopathy. That source notes: When the TCR CDR3 underwent first-round RT-PCR, the HTBI primer set was used.

The clonotype originates from a man aged 35-49 years with Graves disease. The sample in question was peripheral blood mononuclear cells (PBMCs), obtained at new diagnosis, from a patient treated with antithyroid drugs.

The CDR3 DNA reads TGCGCCAGCACCTCTCCGGTGGGGGAGCTGTTTTTT. Protein sequence: CASTSPVGELFF. V usage is TRBV5-1 and J usage is TRBJ2-2; D is unclear. Per the germline V gene, CDR1 is SGHRS and CDR2 is YFSETQ. The CDR3 runs to 12 residues. V dropped 6 bases and J dropped 8 bases, with 11 bases sitting between them.